This entry features one TCR beta chain sequence. Antigen: not known. CDR1 is SGHNT, CDR2 YYREEE, per germline (reference sequence). This CDR3 region has 16 residues. Deletions cut 1 base from V and 1 base from J, with 11 bases between. The data are from a study of cytomegalovirus exposure and HLA in healthy donors. Findings and caveats of the study: No immune exposure information besides CMV serostatus was available. Presence/absence comparisons presumed near-even sequencing depth among donors. Later, TCR association rates were found to vary by HLA locus, highest for DRB1 and lowest for HLA-C.

At collection, donors were nominally healthy, but unrecorded immune exposures were probable. The primer mix had 60 Vbeta and 13 Jbeta primers. Using immunoSEQ multiplex PCR, the repertoire was profiled, and TCRdb retains in-frame clones only, with some absent. The sample has 130,000 to 150,000 clones, roughly 80% seen once. The sample taken for sequencing was PBMCs. This sequence joins TRBV5-4 and TRBJ1-4; D not certain. The receptor's source is a man aged 35-49 years in good health and CMV-seronegative. CDR3 nucleotide sequence: TGTGCCAGCAGCTTGTGGGTTGGCGGAACTAATGAAAAACTGTTTTTT. Translated, it gives CASSLWVGGTNEKLFF.